A single sample is the source of the 28 T cell receptor beta chains below, sequenced in a study of identifying expanded T cells in peripheral blood. TCRdb's copy holds only in-frame clones and misses some; the assay was immunoSEQ multiplex PCR. This table has approximately 120,000 clones, about 85% appearing once. Sequencing was carried out using blood. These receptors were obtained from a person aged 18-69 years in good health.

The V and J genes are TRBV18 and TRBJ1-2; the match to TRBD1 covers 12 bases. Germline-derived CDR1 and CDR2 are KGHSH and LQKENI. After removal of 4 bases from V and 7 bases from J, the junction contained 7 bases not matched to a gene. The CDR3 has 15 residues. Written as DNA, the CDR3 is TGTGCCAGCTCACACTCGGGACAGGGGGCGCTTGGCTACACCTTC. As protein: CASSHSGQGALGYTF.

The chain combines TRBV6-1 with TRBJ1-2; no clear D gene. The CDR3 runs to 14 residues. The V gene lost 0 bases and the J gene lost 4 bases, with 9 bases spanning the gap. Germline V gene sequence: CDR1 MNHNS, CDR2 SASEGT. In nucleotides, the CDR3 is TGTGCCAGCAGTGAAGCAGGTCACTTCTATGGCTACACCTTC. Translation gives CASSEAGHFYGYTF.

The rearrangement joins TRBV5-1 to TRBJ2-2, with D unclear. The germline CDR1 and CDR2 sequences are SGHRS and YFSETQ. The length of the CDR3 is 12 residues. Trimming pared 4 bases from V and 7 bases from J, leaving 8 bases between. The CDR3 bases are TGCGCCAGCAGCCTCGAATACGGGGAGCTGTTTTTT. Amino acid sequence: CASSLEYGELFF.

This rearrangement joins TRBV19 to TRBJ1-1, with TRBD1 as a possible D gene (5 bases). CDR1 LNHDA and CDR2 SQIVND come from the germline V gene (reference sequence). CDR3 length: 15 residues. V gave up 4 bases and J gave up 2 bases, with 14 bases separating them. The CDR3 sequence: CASSKAGTGNTEAFF. The CDR3 region has the DNA TGTGCCAGTAGTAAGGCCGGGACGGGAAACACTGAAGCTTTCTTT.

The chain uses TRBV19 and TRBJ2-7; D may be TRBD2 (5 bases). The V gene lost 10 bases and the J gene lost 2 bases, with 18 bases spanning the gap. The germline CDR1 and CDR2 sequences are LNHDA and SQIVND (reference sequence). The CDR3 covers 14 residues. The CDR3, as DNA: TGTGCCACCAGCCAAGGACGGGGAACCTACGAGCAGTACTTC. It encodes CATSQGRGTYEQYF.

J is TRBJ1-4 and V is TRBV19, with 9 bases fitting TRBD1. The germline V gene encodes CDR1 LNHDA and CDR2 SQIVND (reference sequence). The CDR3 has 16 residues. The junction had 9 bases not matched to a gene; V was cut back by 4 bases and J by 6 bases. The CDR3 DNA sequence: TGTGCCAGTAGTAAACCCTACAGGGGGCGCGATGAAAAACTGTTTTTT. Translated: CASSKPYRGRDEKLFF.

The table lists this clone with a count of one. DNA of the CDR3: TGTGCCAGCAGCTTAGGGACAGGGGGCTCCGGAAACACCATATATTTT. This codes for CASSLGTGGSGNTIYF. V is TRBV7-8 and J is TRBJ1-3; 11 nucleotides line up with TRBD1. The V and J ends lost 1 base and 4 bases, in that order; junction bases with no gene match: 3. Germline V gene data show CDR1 as SGHVS and CDR2 as FQNEAQ. CDR3 length: 16 amino acids.

The CDR3 is CAIRSSGQSYEQYF. The CDR3 DNA reads as TGTGCCATCAGATCCTCAGGGCAATCCTACGAGCAGTACTTC. The rearrangement joins TRBV10-3 to TRBJ2-7; a weak D match, TRBD1 (5 bases). The length of the CDR3 is 14 residues. CDR1 and CDR2 from the germline V gene are ENHRY and SYGVKD. Trimming left V 6 bases short and J 1 base short, with 13 bases between.

This chain joins TRBV28 and TRBJ1-2, with TRBD1 matching 9 bases. The CDR3 has 14 residues. V lost 6 bases and J lost 5; bases outside the gene matches: 7. Germline lookup yields CDR1 MDHEN and CDR2 SYDVKM. CDR3 sequence (DNA): TGTGCCAGCAGGGAGACAGGGGGTGGGTATGGCTACACCTTC. It translates to CASRETGGGYGYTF.

The chain links TRBV5-1 to TRBJ2-2; D perhaps matches TRBD1 (5 bases). The ends were cut back, 0 bases at V and 0 bases at J, with 12 bases in the middle. The CDR3 extends over 17 amino acids. Germline CDR1 reads SGHRS; CDR2 reads YFSETQ. The CDR3 nucleotides are TGCGCCAGCAGCTTGGTGGGGCCCCCTCCGAACACCGGGGAGCTGTTTTTT. It translates to CASSLVGPPPNTGELFF.

DNA for the CDR3: TGTGCCAGCATCCCTCCGGGGGGGAGCGGCTACGAGCAGTACTTC. Protein sequence: CASIPPGGSGYEQYF. The J gene is TRBJ2-7, the V gene TRBV28, with 8 bases identical to TRBD2. Germline V gene lookup returns CDR1 MDHEN and CDR2 SYDVKM. The CDR3 extends over 15 amino acids. Trimming at V came to 7 bases and at J to 3 bases, leaving 11 bases not matched to a gene.

The genes are TRBV4-3 and TRBJ1-1; D remains unclear. CDR1 LGHNA and CDR2 YSLEER come from the germline V gene. The CDR3 is 15 residues long. V shed 4 bases and J shed 0 bases, with 12 bases lying between them. The CDR3 DNA reads as TGCGCCAGCAGCCGAGACTCCGGTTTGAACACTGAAGCTTTCTTT. Amino acid sequence: CASSRDSGLNTEAFF.

The chain employs TRBV14 and TRBJ2-1; D is perhaps TRBD1 (5 bases). CDR1 and CDR2 from the germline V gene are SGHDN and FVKESK. The CDR3 covers 11 residues. V lost 3 bases to trimming and J lost 9 bases, with 6 bases between them. The CDR3 loop reads CASSQGPEQFF. CDR3 coding DNA: TGTGCCAGCAGCCAGGGGCCTGAGCAGTTCTTC.

The V call is TRBV11-2, the J call TRBJ2-5; 11 positions match TRBD2. V trimming: 2 bases; J trimming: 5 bases; junction bases outside the gene matches: 7. The germline V gene has CDR1 SGHAT and CDR2 FQNNGV. CDR3 length equals 16 residues. Here the CDR3 reads CASSLSTSGGFETQYF. The CDR3, as DNA: TGTGCCAGCAGCTTAAGTACTAGCGGGGGATTTGAGACCCAGTACTTC.

J is TRBJ1-4 and V is TRBV14, with TRBD1 matching over 7 bases. V lost 4 bases to trimming and J lost 8 bases; unmatched junction nucleotides: 4. Germline loops: CDR1 SGHDN, CDR2 FVKESK. This CDR3 comprises 13 residues. The CDR3 coding sequence is TGTGCCAGCAGCCGGGCCAGGGGGGAAAAACTGTTTTTT. As protein: CASSRARGEKLFF.

This chain joins TRBV20-1 and TRBJ2-1; D remains unclear. Germline CDR1 is DFQATT and CDR2 is SNEGSKA (reference sequence). With 6 bases removed from V and 9 bases from J, the gap between germline ends came to 12 bases. This CDR3 is 11 amino acids long. The CDR3 loop reads CSAPSKREQFF. DNA for the CDR3: TGCAGTGCCCCGAGCAAGCGTGAGCAGTTCTTC.

V usage is TRBV21-1 and J usage is TRBJ2-5; the table's TRBD1 call for D was not verified on the DNA. TRBV21-1 is described as a pseudogene. CDR3 length equals 13 residues. The CDR3 loop is CASSKDREGTQYF. The CDR3 DNA reads as TGTGCCAGCAGCAAGGACAGGGAGGGGACCCAGTACTTC.

V is TRBV30 and J is TRBJ1-4; D is perhaps TRBD1 (6 bases). Germline V gene data show CDR1 as GTSNPN and CDR2 as SVGIG (reference sequence). The V and J ends lost 8 bases and 7 bases respectively, with 17 bases between them. The CDR3 extends over 13 amino acids. Written as DNA, the CDR3 is TGTGCCGGTTCAGCGGGACATCTTGAAAAACTGTTTTTT. The encoded protein is CAGSAGHLEKLFF. The full variable domain, its missing parts supplied by reference TRBV30 and TRBJ1-4, is SQTIHQWPATLVQPVGSPLSLECTVEGTSNPNLYWYRQAAGRGLQLLFYSVGIGQISSEVPQNLSASRPQDRQFILSSKKLLLSDSGFYLCAGSAGHLEKLFFGSGTQLSVL.

The chain couples TRBV4-1 to TRBJ1-6; D may be TRBD1 (5 bases). This CDR3 contains 16 residues. V was trimmed by 0 bases and J by 10 bases, leaving 16 bases between them. CDR1 MGHRA and CDR2 YSYEKL come from the germline V gene. The CDR3 here is CASSQDRSRASSPLHF. The DNA of the CDR3 is TGCGCCAGCAGCCAAGATCGGTCCAGGGCATCCTCACCCCTCCACTTT.

The chain has TRBV10-1 and TRBJ2-1; TRBD1 matches at 10 bases. The length of the CDR3 is 13 residues. V shed 8 bases, J shed 6 bases, and the junction held 4 bases outside the gene matches. Per the germline V gene, CDR1 is WNHNN and CDR2 is SYGVQD (reference sequence). The CDR3 loop reads CASSTGGLNEQFF. The CDR3 DNA reads as TGCGCCAGCTCGACAGGGGGCCTCAATGAGCAGTTCTTC.

This sequence joins TRBV7-3 and TRBJ1-2; 8 positions match TRBD1. The CDR3 loop spans 14 amino acids. J was trimmed by 2 bases and V by 5 bases; bases with no gene match: 4. Germline lookup yields CDR1 SGHTA and CDR2 FQGTGA. CDR3 sequence: CASSKGQENYGYTF. The CDR3 DNA is TGTGCCAGCAGCAAGGGACAGGAGAACTATGGCTACACCTTC. The full variable domain, with the rest looked up from reference TRBV7-3 and TRBJ1-2, is GAGVSQTPSNKVTEKGKYVELRCDPISGHTALYWYRQSLGQGPEFLIYFQGTGAADDSGLPNDRFFAVRPEGSVSTLKIQRTERGDSAVYLCASSKGQENYGYTFGSGTRLTVV.

This chain uses TRBV20-1 with TRBJ2-7, with D uncertain. The V gene lost 4 bases and the J gene lost 5 bases, with 9 bases spanning the gap. The germline CDR1 and CDR2 sequences are DFQATT and SNEGSKA (reference sequence). This CDR3 spans 11 amino acids. Here the CDR3 reads CSAKNGDEQYF. The CDR3 nucleotides read TGCAGTGCTAAGAATGGGGACGAGCAGTACTTC.

The table lists this clone with a few counts. The chain uses TRBV19 and TRBJ1-6; tentative D call: TRBD1 (5 bases). This CDR3 contains 15 residues. The germline V gene has CDR1 LNHDA and CDR2 SQIVND (reference sequence). Trimming stripped 0 bases from V and 10 bases from J, with 13 bases between. Here the CDR3 DNA reads TGTGCCAGTAGTATAGAGAGCAGGGAGTACTCACCCCTCCACTTT. Protein: CASSIESREYSPLHF.

This clone was counted between two and nine times. The CDR3 DNA reads as TGTGCCAGCAGCTTAGGGGGCAACACAGATACGCAGTATTTT. It specifies CASSLGGNTDTQYF. V and J are TRBV7-6 and TRBJ2-3; weak D call: TRBD1 (5 bases). Looked up from germline, CDR1 is SGHVS and CDR2 is FNYEAQ. Trimming cost V 1 base and J 2 bases, with 7 bases left between them. CDR3 length: 14 residues.

V usage is TRBV6-1 and J usage is TRBJ2-3; 13 bases agree with TRBD2. Germline trimming cut 0 bases from V and 5 bases from J; bases unmatched to any gene: 8. The CDR3 has 18 residues. Germline V gene sequence: CDR1 MNHNS, CDR2 SASEGT. The CDR3 protein is CASSEARLAGGRIDTQYF. Here the CDR3 DNA reads TGTGCCAGCAGTGAAGCCAGACTAGCGGGGGGCAGGATAGATACGCAGTATTTT.

J is TRBJ1-5 and V is TRBV7-9; no definite D call. Germline V gives CDR1 SEHNR, CDR2 FQNEAQ (reference sequence). Trimming took off 4 bases at V and 4 bases at J, with 8 bases between the two ends. The CDR3 sequence is 13 residues long. CDR3 residues: CASSSRVNQPQHF. The CDR3 DNA reads TGTGCCAGCAGCTCCCGGGTGAATCAGCCCCAGCATTTT. The full variable domain, in which reference TRBV7-9 and TRBJ1-5 provide the parts outside the CDR3, is DTGVSQNPRHKITKRGQNVTFRCDPISEHNRLYWYRQTLGQGPEFLTYFQNEAQLEKSRLLSDRFSAERPKGSFSTLEIQRTEQGDSAMYLCASSSRVNQPQHFGDGTRLSIL.

This sequence joins TRBV7-2 and TRBJ1-5, with D maybe TRBD1 (6 bases). The CDR3 spans 14 residues. The germline V gene encodes CDR1 SGHTA and CDR2 FQGNSA. The germline V and J ends were trimmed by 1 base and 11 bases, with 15 bases remaining between them. Here the CDR3 DNA reads TGTGCCAGCAGCTTAGGGGGGGCCCCTGAAGCCCAGCATTTT. It yields the protein CASSLGGAPEAQHF.

The chain links TRBV5-6 to TRBJ2-3; D is possibly TRBD1 or TRBD2 (5 bases each). The V and J ends lost 4 bases and 2 bases respectively, with 14 bases between them. CDR3 length: 15 residues. Per germline, CDR1 SGHDT and CDR2 YYEEEE. The CDR3 DNA is TGTGCCAGCAGCCGCGTGGGGGTATACACAGATACGCAGTATTTT. Residues: CASSRVGVYTDTQYF.